The subject of this entry is one T cell receptor (beta chain). What it binds is not known. As for treatment: roughly 10-day PBMC culture with coronavirus spike peptide pools or control peptides (ViraFEST assay). The data are from a study of vaccination and CD4 T cells after COVID-19. V gave up 0 bases and J gave up 9 bases, with 17 bases separating them. Germline-derived CDR1 and CDR2 are MNHEY and SVGAGI. CDR3 length: 15 residues. Researchers used the Oncomine TCR Beta short-read assay to sequence DNA from cultured CD4+ T cells. TCRdb re-analysed the PCR reads in MiXCR, keeping a single row per CDR3 protein. The sample contains tens of thousands of distinct CDR3 sequences, roughly 70% of which appear only once.

This chain uses TRBV6-5 with TRBJ1-1, with D perhaps matching TRBD1 (5 bases). The sequence came from a human donor who had recovered from COVID-19. The specimen was CD4+ T cells from blood, cultured in vitro. The CDR3 region has the DNA TGTGCCAGCAGTTACTCCCCTCTCGGCGGACACCAAGCTTTCTTT. It translates to CASSYSPLGGHQAFF.